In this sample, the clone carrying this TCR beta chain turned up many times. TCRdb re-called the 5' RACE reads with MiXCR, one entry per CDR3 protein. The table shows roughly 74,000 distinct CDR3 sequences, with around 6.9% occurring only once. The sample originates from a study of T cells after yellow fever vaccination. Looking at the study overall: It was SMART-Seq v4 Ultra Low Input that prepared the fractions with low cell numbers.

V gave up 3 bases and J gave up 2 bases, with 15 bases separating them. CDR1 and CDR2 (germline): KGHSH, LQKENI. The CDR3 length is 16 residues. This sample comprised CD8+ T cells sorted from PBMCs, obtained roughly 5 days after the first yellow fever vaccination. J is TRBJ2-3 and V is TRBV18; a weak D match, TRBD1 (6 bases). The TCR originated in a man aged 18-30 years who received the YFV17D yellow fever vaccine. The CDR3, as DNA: TGTGCCAGCTCACCCGGTGGGGGCTTTTCCACAGATACGCAGTATTTT. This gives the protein CASSPGGGFSTDTQYF.